Given below is one T cell receptor beta chain in context. Per the germline V gene, CDR1 is MDHEN and CDR2 is SYDVKM. Trimming took 7 bases from V and 8 from J, leaving 23 bases between them. The CDR3 contains 15 residues. Sequenced by immunoSEQ multiplex PCR; TCRdb stores in-frame clones only, minus some. Recorded for this sample: 150,000 to 200,000 clones. These data come from a study of control samples from healthy donors and cancer patients. The sequence derives from a woman aged 30 to 39 in good health. The rearrangement uses TRBV28 and TRBJ1-2; no clear D. The specimen sequenced was blood. The CDR3 nucleotides read TGTGCCAGCAACTTTCGGAATCCCGCTCGGAAAGGCTACACCTTC. This sequence encodes CASNFRNPARKGYTF.